This T cell receptor beta chain was obtained from a study of cytomegalovirus exposure and HLA in healthy donors. Study-wide findings and caveats: For cytomegalovirus status, the classifier reportedly gave diagnoses with high specificity and sensitivity.

It was with 60 Vbeta and 13 Jbeta primers that the PCR ran. Repertoires were generated with immunoSEQ multiplex PCR, while TCRdb's copy carries only in-frame clones and drops some. The repertoire holds about 150,000 clones, about four fifths seen once, with under 8% in the top ten. Notes on this clone: No antigen is known for it.

This CDR3 has 16 residues. Material: PBMCs. This clonotype was obtained from a man in his fifties in good health and CMV-seropositive. The V gene is TRBV21-1, the J gene TRBJ2-1; whether TRBD2, the table's D call, matches the DNA was not checked. TRBV21-1 is annotated as a pseudogene. The CDR3 DNA sequence: TGTGCCAGCAGCAAAGTTGGTCCAGCGGCTTACAATGAGCAGTTCTTC. As protein: CASSKVGPAAYNEQFF.